This TCR beta chain was recorded in a study of blood T cell repertoires in COVID-19. On the study more broadly: Sites in the United States, Italy and Spain provided acute and convalescent COVID-19 samples.

Per the original data handling: Counts of nucleated cells, estimated from reference gene primer amplification, were obtained. The table came from immunoSEQ multiplex PCR; TCRdb's copy has only in-frame clones and leaves some out. That table is the source of V, J and clone size, and D and trimming were worked out from the DNA. The table records 340,000 or so clones, 87% of them present only once. Sequences were obtained from peripheral blood. This receptor was obtained from a man between 50 and 59 years old with active or convalescent COVID-19.

The CDR3 sequence is CASSQSRVEAFF. CDR3 coding DNA: TGTGCCAGCAGCCAAAGCAGGGTTGAAGCTTTCTTT. V usage is TRBV2 and J usage is TRBJ1-1; tentative D call: TRBD1 (5 bases). The V end lost 6 bases, the J end lost 7 bases, and 12 bases lay between the germline ends. There are 12 residues in the CDR3. Germline V gene sequence: CDR1 SNHLY, CDR2 FYNNEI.